Below are 30 T cell receptor beta chains sequenced from a single sample in a study of Ad26.COV2.S vaccination and SARS-CoV-2 variants. The treatment is: around 19 received Ad26.COV2.S at low or high dose, single or two shots; a few received placebo; per-sample allocation not given. Vaccine and placebo recipients were sampled on day 63 after the first injection. Produced via immunoSEQ multiplex PCR; TCRdb's table is partial and in-frame only. The data hold about 400,000 clones, with about nine tenths observed a single time. Sequencing was performed on peripheral blood, taken in a trial of Ad26.COV2.S vaccine versus placebo. Every receptor here comes from a person aged 18-65 years who received the Ad26.COV2.S COVID-19 vaccine or a placebo.

The rearrangement uses TRBV5-4 and TRBJ2-1, with D maybe TRBD1 (5 bases). The CDR3 has 15 residues. V lost 4 bases and J lost 3, with 14 bases in between. Germline CDR1 is SGHNT and CDR2 is YYREEE (reference sequence). CDR3 coding DNA: TGTGCCAGCAGCATCGGACACTCCCGCTACAATGAGCAGTTCTTC. It specifies CASSIGHSRYNEQFF.

In its sample, this clone was seen a few times. Within the sample, other DNA sequences also encode this same CDR3. The V and J genes are TRBV3-1 (or the pseudogene TRBV3-2) and TRBJ2-1; D is ambiguous. Per the germline V gene, CDR1 is LGHDT and CDR2 is YNNKEL (reference sequence). V lost 4 bases to trimming and J lost 7 bases, with 5 bases between them. The CDR3 contains 11 residues. In nucleotides, the CDR3 is TGTGCCAGCAGCCCCGGGAATGAGCAGTTCTTC. Protein product: CASSPGNEQFF.

This chain uses TRBV5-1 with TRBJ1-1; possible D gene TRBD1, 6 bases. V gave up 0 bases and J gave up 5 bases, with 14 bases separating them. The CDR3 is 15 residues long. Germline CDR1 and CDR2: SGHRS and YFSETQ. CDR3 in amino acids: CASSLGFTGQTEAFF. The CDR3 coding sequence is TGCGCCAGCAGCTTGGGGTTTACAGGGCAGACTGAAGCTTTCTTT.

The sample holds one count of this clone. This sequence joins TRBV28 and TRBJ1-4; D is undetermined. This CDR3 has 16 amino acids. V gave up 6 bases and J gave up 0 bases, with 14 bases separating them. Germline V gives CDR1 MDHEN, CDR2 SYDVKM. CDR3 protein: CASSPHRAPTNEKLFF. CDR3 nucleotide sequence: TGTGCCAGCAGCCCTCACCGGGCCCCAACTAATGAAAAACTGTTTTTT.

The chain combines TRBV4-1 with TRBJ2-1; D is possibly TRBD2 (6 bases). The CDR3 consists of 17 residues. Germline values: CDR1 MGHRA, CDR2 YSYEKL. Trimming removed 3 bases at V and 7 bases at J, with 22 bases between. The CDR3 loop reads CASSHAPLARGRNEQFF. In DNA, the CDR3 is TGCGCCAGCAGCCATGCCCCTCTAGCGAGAGGGCGTAATGAGCAGTTCTTC.

The rearrangement links TRBV24-1 to TRBJ2-5, with TRBD2 matching over 12 bases. Germline loops: CDR1 KGHDR, CDR2 SFDVKD. The CDR3 consists of 16 residues. Trimming removed 4 bases from V and 4 bases from J; junction bases left unmatched: 6. The CDR3: CATSDPLAGGRETQYF. CDR3 nucleotides: TGTGCCACCAGTGACCCGCTAGCGGGAGGGAGAGAGACCCAGTACTTC.

The V call is TRBV5-8, the J call TRBJ2-5, with a weak D call TRBD1 (6 bases). Germline V gives CDR1 SGHTS, CDR2 YDEGEE. V lost 2 bases and J 5 bases, leaving 16 bases between the germline ends. CDR3 size: 15 residues. The CDR3 region is CASSLAGTQGETQYF. CDR3 DNA sequence: TGTGCCAGCAGCTTAGCCGGGACCCAGGGGGAGACCCAGTACTTC.

The count of this clone is one. The V and J genes are TRBV19 and TRBJ2-3, with 8 positions matching TRBD1. Germline V gene data show CDR1 as LNHDA and CDR2 as SQIVND (reference sequence). V was clipped by 5 bases and J by 0 bases; unmatched bases: 7. The CDR3 loop spans 16 amino acids. The CDR3 loop is CASSPTGGSSTDTQYF. The CDR3 DNA sequence: TGTGCCAGTAGTCCCACAGGGGGATCTAGCACAGATACGCAGTATTTT.

This chain connects TRBV2 to TRBJ2-7, with 8 bases fitting TRBD2. The CDR3 has 13 residues. The germline V gene has CDR1 SNHLY and CDR2 FYNNEI. The junction had 6 bases not matched to a gene; V was cut back by 7 bases and J by 4 bases. The CDR3 nucleotides read TGTGCCAGCAAGGGACTAGTCCTATACGAGCAGTACTTC. Amino acids: CASKGLVLYEQYF.

The chain carries TRBV6-1 and TRBJ2-7; TRBD1 might be the D (5 bases). In germline, CDR1 is MNHNS, CDR2 SASEGT. The ends were cut back, 1 base at V and 6 bases at J, with 10 bases in the middle. CDR3 length equals 13 residues. CDR3 bases: TGTGCCAGCAGTGAAGTGGACATTGCCGAGCAGTACTTC. It codes for CASSEVDIAEQYF.

The chain employs TRBV6-5 and TRBJ2-3; 8 nucleotides agree with TRBD1. CDR1 and CDR2 from the germline V gene are MNHEY and SVGAGI. Unmatched junction bases numbered 4, after V lost 6 bases and J lost 2 bases. The CDR3 contains 14 residues. Here the CDR3 DNA reads TGTGCCAGCAGGGCGACAGGGGTCACAGATACGCAGTATTTT. Translation gives CASRATGVTDTQYF.

The chain links TRBV10-3 to TRBJ1-5; 8 bases are a match to TRBD1. Looked up from germline, CDR1 is ENHRY and CDR2 is SYGVKD. CDR3 size: 15 residues. Trimming cost V 6 bases and J 2 bases; bases outside gene matches: 6. CDR3 amino acids: CAISTGGLGNQPQHF. CDR3 nucleotide sequence: TGTGCCATCAGCACAGGGGGTCTGGGCAATCAGCCCCAGCATTTT.

V and J are TRBV6-5 and TRBJ1-5; no firm D call. CDR3 length equals 13 residues. The germline gives CDR1 MNHEY, CDR2 SVGAGI. Trimming stripped 3 bases from V and 5 bases from J, with 8 bases between. The CDR3 sequence is CASSYSSYQPQHF. The CDR3 nucleotides read TGTGCCAGCAGTTATAGTTCCTATCAGCCCCAGCATTTT.

The chain carries TRBV3-1 (or the pseudogene TRBV3-2) and TRBJ2-2; TRBD2 aligns across 9 bases. The CDR3 sequence is 17 residues long. The J segment lost 6 bases and the V segment lost 1 base, leaving 9 bases of the junction unmatched. Germline V CDR1 and CDR2: LGHDT, YNNKEL (reference sequence). Here the CDR3 DNA reads TGTGCCAGCAGCCAAGCCCGTACTAGCGGGTCGGCCGGGGAGCTGTTTTTT. Protein product: CASSQARTSGSAGELFF.

The chain recombines TRBV19 with TRBJ2-1; tentative D call: TRBD1 (6 bases). The V gene lost 5 bases and the J gene lost 5 bases, with 16 bases spanning the gap. The length of the CDR3 is 15 residues. Germline V CDR1 and CDR2: LNHDA, SQIVND (reference sequence). The CDR3 reads CASSPPGTRNNEQFF. CDR3 bases: TGTGCCAGTAGTCCTCCCGGGACAAGGAACAATGAGCAGTTCTTC.

The gene calls are TRBV5-1 and TRBJ2-2; D perhaps matches TRBD1 (6 bases). Trimming stripped 0 bases from V and 0 bases from J, with 6 bases between. CDR1 is SGHRS and CDR2 is YFSETQ in the germline V gene. There are 15 residues in the CDR3. For the CDR3, the DNA is TGCGCCAGCAGCTTGGGGACAGCGAACACCGGGGAGCTGTTTTTT. It specifies CASSLGTANTGELFF.

The rearrangement links TRBV6-1 to TRBJ2-5; 9 bases map to TRBD1. Germline V gene data show CDR1 as MNHNS and CDR2 as SASEGT. The CDR3 spans 16 residues. Unmatched junction bases numbered 10, after V lost 4 bases and J lost 4 bases. As DNA, the CDR3 is TGTGCCAGCAGTGGGGAACAGGGGGCGCGGCGAGAGACCCAGTACTTC. Protein sequence: CASSGEQGARRETQYF.

This clone was detected many times. The V gene is TRBV30, the J gene TRBJ1-2; maybe TRBD1 (6 bases). In germline, CDR1 is GTSNPN, CDR2 SVGIG (reference sequence). Trimming stripped 1 base from V and 12 bases from J, with 15 bases between. This CDR3 has 12 amino acids. In DNA form, the CDR3 reads TGTGCCTGGAGTGAAACAGGGTATCAGCACACCTTC. This encodes CAWSETGYQHTF. Drawing the rest from reference TRBV30 and TRBJ1-2, the complete variable domain is SQTIHQWPATLVQPVGSPLSLECTVEGTSNPNLYWYRQAAGRGLQLLFYSVGIGQISSEVPQNLSASRPQDRQFILSSKKLLLSDSGFYLCAWSETGYQHTFGSGTRLTVV.

V is TRBV27 and J is TRBJ2-3, with D maybe TRBD2 (5 bases). V lost 6 bases and J lost 1, with 14 bases in between. CDR1 is MNHEY and CDR2 is SMNVEV in the germline V gene (reference sequence). The CDR3 runs to 15 residues. The CDR3 loop reads CASRASGARTDTQYF. The CDR3 DNA follows: TGTGCCAGCAGGGCCAGCGGAGCCCGCACAGATACGCAGTATTTT.

The V and J genes are TRBV7-2 and TRBJ2-2; D is unclear. V lost 5 bases and J 1 base, leaving 5 bases between the germline ends. CDR1 is SGHTA, CDR2 FQGNSA, per germline. The CDR3 is made up of 13 amino acids. CDR3 residues: CASSPMNTGELFF. The CDR3 nucleotides are TGTGCCAGCAGCCCGATGAACACCGGGGAGCTGTTTTTT.

For the CDR3, the DNA is TGTGCCACCAGCAGCCCGTTATCCACTGAAGCTTTCTTT. This encodes CATSSPLSTEAFF. The rearrangement joins TRBV15 to TRBJ1-1; D uncertain. The V and J ends lost 3 bases and 4 bases respectively, with 9 bases between them. CDR3 length equals 13 residues. CDR1 and CDR2 from the germline V gene are LNHNV and YYDKDF (reference sequence).

The rearrangement uses TRBV18 and TRBJ2-5; the D gene could be TRBD1 or TRBD2 (6 bases each). Deletions cut 4 bases from V and 1 base from J, with 16 bases between. The CDR3 contains 16 residues. Germline V gene lookup returns CDR1 KGHSH and CDR2 LQKENI. CDR3 bases: TGTGCCAGCTCACGGTTGGCGGGACAATTCCAAGAGACCCAGTACTTC. This translates into CASSRLAGQFQETQYF. Full variable domain (outside the CDR3, taken from reference TRBV18 and TRBJ2-5): NAGVMQNPRHLVRRRGQEARLRCSPMKGHSHVYWYRQLPEEGLKFMVYLQKENIIDESGMPKERFSAEFPKEGPSILRIQQVVRGDSAAYFCASSRLAGQFQETQYFGPGTRLLVL.

The chain carries TRBV6-6 and TRBJ1-1, with D perhaps TRBD1 (6 bases). The CDR3 runs to 14 residues. V lost 0 bases to trimming and J lost 5 bases, with 10 bases between them. CDR1 is MNHNY, CDR2 SVGAGI, per germline (reference sequence). The CDR3 DNA sequence: TGTGCCAGCAGTTACTCGGAGGGGGGGACTGAAGCTTTCTTT. Translated, it gives CASSYSEGGTEAFF.

Only a few counts were recorded for this clone. This chain joins TRBV7-2 and TRBJ1-5; 8 bases are shared with TRBD1. Per the germline V gene, CDR1 is SGHTA and CDR2 is FQGNSA. Germline trimming cut 3 bases from V and 5 bases from J; bases unmatched to any gene: 6. The length of the CDR3 is 15 residues. The CDR3: CASSFQQGGHQPQHF. The CDR3 DNA follows: TGTGCCAGCAGCTTTCAACAGGGGGGCCATCAGCCCCAGCATTTT.

This clone was seen many times. J is TRBJ2-3 and V is TRBV7-9; no definite D call. CDR1 SEHNR and CDR2 FQNEAQ come from the germline V gene (reference sequence). The CDR3 consists of 12 residues. V lost 1 base and J lost 7, with 6 bases in between. The CDR3 loop is CASSLVVYTQYF. For the CDR3, the DNA is TGTGCCAGCAGCTTAGTAGTATATACGCAGTATTTT.

The V and J genes are TRBV28 and TRBJ2-5; 8 nucleotides align to TRBD1. The CDR3 loop spans 14 amino acids. CDR1 MDHEN and CDR2 SYDVKM come from the germline V gene. J lost 4 bases, V lost 2 bases, and 3 bases had no gene match. The chain's CDR3 is CASSLATGAETQYF. CDR3 coding DNA: TGTGCCAGCAGTTTAGCGACAGGGGCAGAGACCCAGTACTTC.

This clone was recorded a few times. The rearrangement links TRBV6-2 or TRBV6-3 to TRBJ2-7; TRBD2 matches 12 bases. Germline values: CDR1 MNHEY, CDR2 SVGEGT. V shed 5 bases, J shed 7 bases, and the junction held 9 bases outside the gene matches. The length of the CDR3 is 15 residues. CDR3 DNA: TGTGCCAGCAGTCAGCTAGCGGGAGGGCCGAGGGAGCAGTACTTC. This gives the protein CASSQLAGGPREQYF.

This chain uses TRBV7-2 with TRBJ1-1; no definite D call. The CDR3 sequence is 16 residues long. Between the trimmed V and J ends, which lost 0 bases and 0 bases, there was a span of 11 bases. Germline lookup yields CDR1 SGHTA and CDR2 FQGNSA. CDR3 in DNA: TGTGCCAGCAGCTTAGCGGTTGGGAGGGTGAACACTGAAGCTTTCTTT. This codes for CASSLAVGRVNTEAFF.

The V and J genes are TRBV18 and TRBJ1-6; a possible D gene is TRBD1 (6 bases). The CDR3 length is 15 residues. Germline-derived CDR1 and CDR2 are KGHSH and LQKENI. V was shortened by 5 bases and J by 1 base, with 9 bases between the two germline ends. The CDR3, as DNA: TGTGCCAGCTCAACAGGGATGTCCTATAATTCACCCCTCCACTTT. Translating it yields CASSTGMSYNSPLHF.

This chain uses TRBV19 with TRBJ2-6; no definite D call. Trimming took 1 base from V and 2 from J, leaving 18 bases between them. Per germline, CDR1 LNHDA and CDR2 SQIVND (reference sequence). The CDR3 contains 19 residues. The CDR3 nucleotides are TGTGCCAGTAGTATAGTAGCCCCCGGCTCATGGGCTGGGGCCAACGTCCTGACTTTC. This sequence encodes CASSIVAPGSWAGANVLTF.